The clone carrying this T cell receptor (beta chain) was recorded at least ten times. The antigen remains unidentified. Through a sample-barcoded 5' primer and a J-beta primer mix, a second PCR was run for 7 to 11 cycles. A template-switch adaptor containing 12 random nucleotides labeled each cDNA molecule. TCRdb recomputed calls from the 5' RACE reads with MiXCR, one row per CDR3 protein. The sample yields about 1.7 million distinct CDR3 sequences, about 28% seen once. This entry belongs to a study of blood T cells in healthy people across ages. Study conclusions and caveats: Unknown donor CMV status possibly confounded expanded clonotype changes. Estimated diversity, derived from one million T cells, was regarded as an underestimate.

The total RNA that was extracted per sample amounted to at least 5 micrograms. The sequencing sample was made of blood. The TCR sequence derives from a woman aged 25 to 45 in good health.

In DNA, the CDR3 is TGTGCCAGCAGTCTGACAGGGGCGGAGACCCAGTACTTC. It yields the protein CASSLTGAETQYF. J is TRBJ2-5 and V is TRBV12-3 or TRBV12-4, with 8 bases matching TRBD1. Unmatched junction bases numbered 4, after V lost 5 bases and J lost 5 bases. This CDR3 is built from 13 residues.